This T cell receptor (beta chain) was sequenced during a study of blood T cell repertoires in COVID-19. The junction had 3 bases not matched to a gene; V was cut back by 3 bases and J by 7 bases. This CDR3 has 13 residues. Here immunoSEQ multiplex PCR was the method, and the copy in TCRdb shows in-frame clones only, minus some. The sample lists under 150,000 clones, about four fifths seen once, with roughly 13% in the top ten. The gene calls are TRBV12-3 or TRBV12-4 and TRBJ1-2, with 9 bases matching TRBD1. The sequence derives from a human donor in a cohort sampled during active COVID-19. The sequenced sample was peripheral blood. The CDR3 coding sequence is TGTGCCAGCAGTTTTAGACAGGGGGGTGGCTACACCTTC. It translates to CASSFRQGGGYTF.